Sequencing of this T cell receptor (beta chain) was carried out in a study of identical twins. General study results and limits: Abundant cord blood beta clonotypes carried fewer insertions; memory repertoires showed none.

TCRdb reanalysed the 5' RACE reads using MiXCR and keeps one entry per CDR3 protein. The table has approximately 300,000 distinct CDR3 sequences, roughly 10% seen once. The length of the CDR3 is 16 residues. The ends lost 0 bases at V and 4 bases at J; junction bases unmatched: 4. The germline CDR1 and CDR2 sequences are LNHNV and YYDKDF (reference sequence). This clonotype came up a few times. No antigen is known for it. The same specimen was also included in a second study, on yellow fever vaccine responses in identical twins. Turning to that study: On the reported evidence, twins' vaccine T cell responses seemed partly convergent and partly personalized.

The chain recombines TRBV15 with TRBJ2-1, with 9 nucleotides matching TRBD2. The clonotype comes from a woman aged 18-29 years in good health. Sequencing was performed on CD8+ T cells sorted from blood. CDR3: CATSRDTSGRYNEQFF. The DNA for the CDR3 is TGTGCCACCAGCAGAGACACTAGCGGGCGTTACAATGAGCAGTTCTTC.